This TCR beta chain was sequenced in a study of naive and memory T cell subsets. Findings and limits, study-wide: TCR abundance followed a power law differing between naive and memory subsets.

Note on this clonotype: Its antigen is not known.

Two oligonucleotides, mixed equimolar, formed the beta constant-region primer covering TRBC1 and TRBC2. Ligated cDNA was amplified by four rounds of PCR with nested alpha and beta constant-region primers and SP2. A single record per CDR3 protein comes from TCRdb applying MiXCR to the UMI-ligation and nested PCR reads. Here the sample spans thousands of distinct CDR3 sequences, about 5.2% being singletons. Cells stained for CD3, CD4, CD8, CD45RA, CD27 and viability were sorted into four CD45RA/CD27 subsets. Effector memory cells were sorted as CD45RA-CD27-, EMRA cells as CD45RA+CD27-. This clonotype was obtained from a human donor in good health. Input material: CD4+ TEMRA cells from blood. Noted subset: effector memory re-expressing CD45RA, CD45RA+ CD27-.

In DNA form, the CDR3 reads TGTGCCAGCAGTTCCCGAACTAGCGGGACCTACAATGAGCAGTTCTTC. It translates to CASSSRTSGTYNEQFF. The chain combines TRBV6-2 or TRBV6-3 with TRBJ2-1, with 10 bases that match TRBD2. V shed 4 bases, J shed 2 bases, and the junction held 5 bases outside the gene matches. The germline gives CDR1 MNHEY, CDR2 SVGEGT. This CDR3 region has 16 residues.